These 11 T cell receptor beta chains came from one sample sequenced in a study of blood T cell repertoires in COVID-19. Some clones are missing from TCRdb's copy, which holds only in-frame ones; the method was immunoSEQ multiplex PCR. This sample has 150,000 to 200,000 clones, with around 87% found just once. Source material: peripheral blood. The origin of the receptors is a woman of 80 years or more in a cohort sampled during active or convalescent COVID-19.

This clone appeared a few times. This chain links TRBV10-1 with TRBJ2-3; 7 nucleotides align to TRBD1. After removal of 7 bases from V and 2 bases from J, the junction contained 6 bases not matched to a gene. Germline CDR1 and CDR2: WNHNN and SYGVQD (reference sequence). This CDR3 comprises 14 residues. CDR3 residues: CASTIGTATDTQYF. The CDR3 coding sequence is TGCGCCAGCACTATAGGGACAGCCACAGATACGCAGTATTTT.

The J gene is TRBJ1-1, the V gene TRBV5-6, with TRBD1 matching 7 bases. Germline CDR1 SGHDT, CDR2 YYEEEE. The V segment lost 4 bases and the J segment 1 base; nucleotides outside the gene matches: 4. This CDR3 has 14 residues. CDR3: CASSGWDRNTEAFF. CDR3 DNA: TGTGCCAGCAGCGGATGGGACAGGAACACTGAAGCTTTCTTT.

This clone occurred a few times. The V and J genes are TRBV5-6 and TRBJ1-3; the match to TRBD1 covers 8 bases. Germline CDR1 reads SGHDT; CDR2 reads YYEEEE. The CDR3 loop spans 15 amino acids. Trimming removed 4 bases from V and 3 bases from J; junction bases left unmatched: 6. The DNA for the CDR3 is TGTGCCAGCAGCCCCCAGGGGGCGCTTGGAAACACCATATATTTT. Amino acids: CASSPQGALGNTIYF.

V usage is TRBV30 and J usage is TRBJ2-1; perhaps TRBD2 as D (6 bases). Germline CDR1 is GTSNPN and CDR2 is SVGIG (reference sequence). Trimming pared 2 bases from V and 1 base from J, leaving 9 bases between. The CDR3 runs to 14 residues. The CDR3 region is CAWSSAGSYNEQFF. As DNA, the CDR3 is TGTGCCTGGAGTTCGGCGGGGTCCTACAATGAGCAGTTCTTC.

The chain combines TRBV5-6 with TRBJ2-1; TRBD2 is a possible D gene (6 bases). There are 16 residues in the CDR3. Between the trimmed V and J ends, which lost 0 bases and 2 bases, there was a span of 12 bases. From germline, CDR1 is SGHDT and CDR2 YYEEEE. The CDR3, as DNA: TGTGCCAGCAGCTTGGCTCGGGACTTTGCCTACAATGAGCAGTTCTTC. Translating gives CASSLARDFAYNEQFF.

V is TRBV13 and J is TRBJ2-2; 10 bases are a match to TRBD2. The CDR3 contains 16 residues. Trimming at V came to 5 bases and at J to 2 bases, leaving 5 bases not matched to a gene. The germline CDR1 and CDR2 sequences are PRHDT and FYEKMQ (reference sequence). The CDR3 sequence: CASSPLAGVNTGELFF. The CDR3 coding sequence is TGTGCCAGCAGCCCGCTAGCGGGGGTTAACACCGGGGAGCTGTTTTTT.

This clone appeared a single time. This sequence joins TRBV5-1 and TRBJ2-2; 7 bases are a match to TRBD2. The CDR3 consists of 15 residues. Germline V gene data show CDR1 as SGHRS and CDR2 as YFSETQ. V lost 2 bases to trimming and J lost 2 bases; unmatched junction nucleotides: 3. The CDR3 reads CASSFTAGNTGELFF. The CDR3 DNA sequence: TGCGCCAGCAGCTTCACAGCGGGAAACACCGGGGAGCTGTTTTTT. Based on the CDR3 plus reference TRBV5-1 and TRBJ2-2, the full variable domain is KAGVTQTPRYLIKTRGQQVTLSCSPISGHRSVSWYQQTPGQGLQFLFEYFSETQRNKGNFPGRFSGRQFSNSRSEMNVSTLELGDSALYLCASSFTAGNTGELFFGEGSRLTVL.

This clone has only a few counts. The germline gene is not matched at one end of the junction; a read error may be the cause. CDR3 loop: CASSLVDRRVISNQPQHF. The CDR3 DNA reads as TGTGCTAGCAGCTTAGTAGACAGGCGGGTCATTAGCAATCAGCCCCAGCATTTT. The rearrangement uses TRBV7-7 and TRBJ1-5; D possibly corresponds to TRBD1 (6 bases). Germline V gene data show CDR1 as SSHAT and CDR2 as FNYEAQ (reference sequence). This CDR3 contains 18 residues.

The CDR3 DNA reads as TGTGCCAGCAGTTATGCCCTACCACAGGGTAACTATGGCTACACCTTC. Translation gives CASSYALPQGNYGYTF. The chain uses TRBV6-5 and TRBJ1-2, with D perhaps TRBD1 (6 bases). Trimming stripped 3 bases from V and 1 base from J, with 15 bases between. Germline V CDR1 and CDR2: MNHEY, SVGAGI. The CDR3 extends over 16 amino acids.

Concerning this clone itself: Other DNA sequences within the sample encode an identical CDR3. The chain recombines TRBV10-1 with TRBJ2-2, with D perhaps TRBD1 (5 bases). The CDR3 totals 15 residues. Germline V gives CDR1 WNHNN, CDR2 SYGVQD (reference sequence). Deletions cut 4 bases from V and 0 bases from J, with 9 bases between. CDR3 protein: CASSVQGANTGELFF. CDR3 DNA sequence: TGCGCCAGCAGTGTCCAGGGCGCGAACACCGGGGAGCTGTTTTTT.

The CDR3 sequence is CASSERWAQATNEKLFF. The CDR3 DNA reads as TGTGCCAGCAGCGAAAGATGGGCGCAGGCAACTAATGAAAAACTGTTTTTT. The chain uses TRBV14 and TRBJ1-4; D gene ambiguous. The germline V gene encodes CDR1 SGHDN and CDR2 FVKESK. V lost 5 bases and J 0 bases, leaving 16 bases between the germline ends. The CDR3 totals 17 residues.